These T cell receptor beta chains were read from a single sample in a study of T cell repertoires in cytomegalovirus infection. Their antigens are not known. TCRdb re-derived calls from the reads in MiXCR, one entry per CDR3 protein. The sample includes about 920,000 distinct CDR3 sequences, around 32% seen only once; the top ten take over 12%. The sequences come from cultured CD8+ T cells from PBMCs, collected from culture after CMV antigen stimulation. Receptors originate from a human donor in good health (CMV status not recorded). Some clones in this sample may be carry-over from other donors' samples. The CDR3 runs from the conserved cysteine through the conserved F or W. The D gene is left open where the match is weak. The size entry is marked missing in some rows and otherwise reads once, few, many or a size class.

v_gene,d_gene,len,j_gene,abundance,CDR3nt,CDR3aa
TRBV15,.,17,TRBJ1-2,.,TGTGCCACCAGCAGAGATCTGGGCGCAGGGACGAACTATGGCTACACCTTC,CATSRDLGAGTNYGYTF
TRBV5-6,TRBD1,15,TRBJ1-1,.,TGTGCCAGCAGCTTGGTGGGACAGGGAGGGTCTGAAGCTTTCTTT,CASSLVGQGGSEAFF
TRBV12-3/TRBV12-4,.,13,TRBJ1-5,few,TGTGCCAGCAGCCTACCACCCGGTCAGCCCCAGCATTTT,CASSLPPGQPQHF
TRBV29-1,.,13,TRBJ1-1,.,TGCAGCGTTGAAGATGGGATGATTCTCGAAGCTTTCTTT,CSVEDGMILEAFF
TRBV7-6,.,11,TRBJ1-5,.,TGTGCCAGCAGCTTAGGGGCAGCCCAGCATTTT,CASSLGAAQHF
TRBV4-1,TRBD1,15,TRBJ1-2,few,TGCGCCAGCAGCCAGAATCGACAGGGGGCGGATGGCTACACCTTC,CASSQNRQGADGYTF
TRBV7-9,TRBD1,15,TRBJ1-2,.,TGTGCCAGCAGCTTACCCGGGACAGACACTTATGGCTACACCTTC,CASSLPGTDTYGYTF
TRBV7-6,.,15,TRBJ2-2,few,TGTGCCAGCAGCCGCCGTGGCAGGGACCCCGGGGAGCTGTTTTTT,CASSRRGRDPGELFF
TRBV7-9,TRBD1,15,TRBJ1-1,many,TGTGCCAGCAGCTTAACCACAGGGGGAGTCACTGAAGCTTTCTTT,CASSLTTGGVTEAFF
TRBV2,.,13,TRBJ1-1,.,TGTGCCAGCAGTGTGGGGGACCTCACTGAAGCTTTCTTT,CASSVGDLTEAFF
TRBV7-9,.,12,TRBJ2-3,.,TGTGCCAGCCTTCCAGGCACAGATACGCAGTATTTT,CASLPGTDTQYF
TRBV2,.,16,TRBJ2-7,.,TGTGCCAACAGAAAGGGGACCGGCAGGGAGACCTACGAGCAGTACTTC,CANRKGTGRETYEQYF
TRBV4-1,.,16,TRBJ1-1,.,TGCGCCAGCAGACGATCGCAGGAGGGGATGAACACTGAAGCTTTCTTT,CASRRSQEGMNTEAFF
TRBV6-2/TRBV6-3,.,13,TRBJ1-1,few,TGTGCCAGCACCGGGCTGGGTGGGACTGAAGCTTTCTTT,CASTGLGGTEAFF
TRBV14,.,15,TRBJ1-1,few,TGTGCCAGCAGCCAAGGGAAAGGGTGGGACACTGAAGCTTTCTTT,CASSQGKGWDTEAFF